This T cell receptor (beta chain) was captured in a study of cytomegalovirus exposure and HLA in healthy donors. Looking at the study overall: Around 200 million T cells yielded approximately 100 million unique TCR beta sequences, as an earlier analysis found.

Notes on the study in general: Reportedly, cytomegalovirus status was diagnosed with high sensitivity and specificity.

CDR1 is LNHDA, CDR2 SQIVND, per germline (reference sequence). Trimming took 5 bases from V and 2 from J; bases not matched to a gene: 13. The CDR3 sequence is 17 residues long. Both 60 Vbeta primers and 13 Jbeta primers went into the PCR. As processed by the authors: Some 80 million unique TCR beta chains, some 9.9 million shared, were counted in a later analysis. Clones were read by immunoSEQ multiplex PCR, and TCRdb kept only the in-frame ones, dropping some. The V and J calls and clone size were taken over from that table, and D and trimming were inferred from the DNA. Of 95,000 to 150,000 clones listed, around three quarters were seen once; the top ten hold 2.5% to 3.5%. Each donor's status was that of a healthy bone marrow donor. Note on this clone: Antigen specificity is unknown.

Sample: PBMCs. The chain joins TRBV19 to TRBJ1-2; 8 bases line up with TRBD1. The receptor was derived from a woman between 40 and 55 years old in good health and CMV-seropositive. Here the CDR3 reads CASSRRGTGPTNYGYTF. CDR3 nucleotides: TGTGCCAGTAGTCGGCGGGGGACAGGCCCGACGAACTATGGCTACACCTTC. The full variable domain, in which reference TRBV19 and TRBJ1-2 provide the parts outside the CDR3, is DGGITQSPKYLFRKEGQNVTLSCEQNLNHDAMYWYRQDPGQGLRLIYYSQIVNDFQKGDIAEGYSVSREKKESFPLTVTSAQKNPTAFYLCASSRRGTGPTNYGYTFGSGTRLTVV.